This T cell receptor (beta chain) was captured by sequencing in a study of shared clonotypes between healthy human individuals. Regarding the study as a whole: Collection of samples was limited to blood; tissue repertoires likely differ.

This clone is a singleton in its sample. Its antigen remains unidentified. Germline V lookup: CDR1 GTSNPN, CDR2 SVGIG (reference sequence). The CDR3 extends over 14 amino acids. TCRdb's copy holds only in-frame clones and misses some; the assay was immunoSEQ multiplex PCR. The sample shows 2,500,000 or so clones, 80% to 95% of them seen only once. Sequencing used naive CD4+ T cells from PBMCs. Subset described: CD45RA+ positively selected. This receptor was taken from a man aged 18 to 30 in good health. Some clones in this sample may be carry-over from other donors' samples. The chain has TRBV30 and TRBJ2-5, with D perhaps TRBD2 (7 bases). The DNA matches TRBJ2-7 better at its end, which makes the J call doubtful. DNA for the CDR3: TGTGCCTGGAGTTCGGGGGGCGCGGGGTACGAGCAGTACTTC. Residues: CAWSSGGAGYEQYF.